A single sample gave rise to the 7 T cell receptor beta chains below, sequenced in a study of T-cell memory formation after mild COVID-19. Using its own MiXCR run on the 5' RACE reads, TCRdb lists one record per CDR3 protein. The sample has about 350,000 distinct CDR3 sequences, roughly an eighth seen once. The specimen sequenced was PBMCs or a T cell subset sorted from them (not recorded which). These receptor sequences come from a man younger than 30 who had mild COVID-19 (a few samples of this study predate the infection). Cell type and time point are not known.

This clonotype was counted between two and nine times. The chain combines TRBV20-1 with TRBJ1-1; no clear D gene. The CDR3 is made up of 11 amino acids. Germline lookup yields CDR1 DFQATT and CDR2 SNEGSKA (reference sequence). V lost 6 bases, J lost 6 bases, and 11 bases lay in between. The CDR3 sequence: CSAPKEPEAFF. In DNA, the CDR3 is TGCAGTGCCCCTAAGGAGCCTGAAGCTTTCTTT.

This clonotype turned up a few times. V and J are TRBV27 and TRBJ2-7; 7 bases align to TRBD1. Germline values: CDR1 MNHEY, CDR2 SMNVEV (reference sequence). The CDR3 covers 15 residues. With 1 base clipped from V and 2 bases from J, the junction kept 5 bases outside the gene matches. CDR3 in DNA: TGTGCCAGCAGTTTATATGGAACAGGGGCCTACGAGCAGTACGTC. Its protein is CASSLYGTGAYEQYV.

The rearrangement joins TRBV19 to TRBJ2-7, with D possibly being TRBD1 (5 bases). Germline lookup yields CDR1 LNHDA and CDR2 SQIVND (reference sequence). The CDR3 has 14 residues. Trimming took off 5 bases at V and 5 bases at J, with 16 bases between the two ends. CDR3 nucleotides: TGTGCCAGTAGTTCCCTTCAGGGTACCAACGAGCAGTACTTC. It yields the protein CASSSLQGTNEQYF.

The V gene is TRBV12-3 or TRBV12-4, the J gene TRBJ2-1; no firm D call. This CDR3 is built from 12 residues. V lost 11 bases to trimming and J lost 10 bases, with 18 bases between them. As DNA, the CDR3 is TGTGCCGGCAAGGCGGTGCTTGGGGAGCAGTTCTTC. Its protein product is CAGKAVLGEQFF.

This clonotype has only a few counts. This chain joins TRBV7-2 and TRBJ2-5; the match to TRBD2 covers 7 bases. The germline CDR1 and CDR2 sequences are SGHTA and FQGNSA. The CDR3 contains 15 residues. J lost 5 bases, V lost 5 bases, and 11 bases had no gene match. CDR3 in amino acids: CASSPNGLGDETQYF. DNA of the CDR3: TGTGCCAGCAGCCCAAACGGACTAGGGGATGAGACCCAGTACTTC.

In this sample, this clonotype turned up many times. The chain is built from TRBV2 and TRBJ2-7; tentatively, D is TRBD1 (6 bases). Looked up from germline, CDR1 is SNHLY and CDR2 is FYNNEI. Trimming stripped 3 bases from V and 2 bases from J, with 11 bases between. The length of the CDR3 is 14 residues. DNA of the CDR3: TGTGCCAGCAGTGAGGGACACGGCACCTACGAGCAGTACGTC. It encodes CASSEGHGTYEQYV.

This chain connects TRBV10-3 to TRBJ2-1, with 9 bases that match TRBD2. After removal of 7 bases from V and 7 bases from J, the junction contained 2 bases not matched to a gene. The CDR3 sequence is 12 residues long. CDR1 and CDR2 (germline): ENHRY, SYGVKD. This CDR3 is CAITAGGNEQFF. The CDR3 coding sequence is TGTGCCATCACGGCGGGGGGGAATGAGCAGTTCTTC.